The source of this T cell receptor beta chain is a study of shared clonotypes between healthy human individuals. Investigators divided CD4+ cells into CD45RA+ naive and CD45RA-negative memory subsets. The study ran the assay at deep level. It was across several immunoSEQ plates that each subset's genomic DNA was evenly split. TCRdb's copy holds only in-frame clones and misses some; the assay was immunoSEQ multiplex PCR. The sample yields some 500,000 clones, 90% to 97% seen once. Per germline, CDR1 MGHRA and CDR2 YSYEKL. V was cut by 1 base and J by 10 bases, with 13 bases left in between. CDR3 length equals 13 residues.

The chain is built from TRBV4-1 and TRBJ1-1; D gene ambiguous. The sequenced sample consisted of naive CD4+ T cells sorted from blood. Subset denoted: CD45RA+ positively selected. This TCR derives from a woman in her twenties or thirties in good health. CDR3 bases: TGCGCCAGCAGCCAAGTCGAAGGGCTAAGAGCTTTCTTT. It codes for CASSQVEGLRAFF.